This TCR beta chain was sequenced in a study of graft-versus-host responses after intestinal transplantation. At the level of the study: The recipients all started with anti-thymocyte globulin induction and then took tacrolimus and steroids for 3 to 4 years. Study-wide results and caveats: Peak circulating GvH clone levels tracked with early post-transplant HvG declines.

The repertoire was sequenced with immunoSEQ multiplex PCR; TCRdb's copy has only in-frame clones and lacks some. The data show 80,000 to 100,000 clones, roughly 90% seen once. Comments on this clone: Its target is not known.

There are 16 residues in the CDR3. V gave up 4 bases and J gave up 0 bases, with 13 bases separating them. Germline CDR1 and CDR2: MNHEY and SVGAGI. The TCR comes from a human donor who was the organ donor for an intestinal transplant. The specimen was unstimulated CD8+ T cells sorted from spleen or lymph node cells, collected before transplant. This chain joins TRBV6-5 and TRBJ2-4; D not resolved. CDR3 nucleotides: TGTGCCAGCAGTTCTCCCCAAGAGCTAGCCAAAAACATTCAGTACTTC. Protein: CASSSPQELAKNIQYF.